The T cell receptor beta chain under discussion was sequenced for a study of T cell responses to AZD1222 COVID-19 vaccine. General study points: Close to half of all spike-specific TCRs reportedly target regions of the variants that are unmutated.

The V gene lost 6 bases and the J gene lost 2 bases, with 17 bases spanning the gap. Germline V gene sequence: CDR1 LNHDA, CDR2 SQIVND (reference sequence). The CDR3 is 16 amino acids. To note about this clone: What it recognizes is unknown.

Profiling relied on immunoSEQ multiplex PCR, and the TCRdb table lists in-frame clones only, not all of them. The sample yields 150,000 or so clones, of which the top ten take up approximately 2%. This chain connects TRBV19 to TRBJ1-5; D might be TRBD1 (6 bases). This clonotype was sampled from an adult in good health. Sequenced input: peripheral blood. The CDR3 is CASRTTLGAGNQPQHF. CDR3 DNA: TGTGCCAGTAGAACTACTCTGGGGGCTGGCAATCAGCCCCAGCATTTT.